These T cell receptor beta chains were read from a single sample in a study of identical twins. TCRdb redid the calling of the 5' RACE reads with MiXCR, one entry per CDR3 protein. The profile shows approximately 690,000 distinct CDR3 sequences, 5.5% to 6.5% of them singletons. Material: naive T cells sorted from blood. These receptors all come from a young man in good health. CDR3s include the opening cysteine and the closing phenylalanine or tryptophan. Each record gives: CDR3 DNA, CDR3 protein, J gene, clone size, V gene, D gene. D genes are given only for firm matches. A row's size may be missing; if present it is once, few, many or a size class.

cdr3_nt: TGTGCCAGCAGCCAAGGTTTGGGGGGCCTTCTGTACGAGCAGTACTTC; cdr3_aa: CASSQGLGGLLYEQYF; j_call: TRBJ2-7; clone_size: few; v_call: TRBV3-1; d_call: NA
cdr3_nt: TGTGCCAGCAGCCAAATCGCGTCTTTTGATGAGCAGTTCTTC; cdr3_aa: CASSQIASFDEQFF; j_call: TRBJ2-1; clone_size: few; v_call: TRBV3-1; d_call: NA
cdr3_nt: TGTGCCAGCAGCAAACGTACTAGCGGGAGGTACCAAGAGACCCAGTACTTC; cdr3_aa: CASSKRTSGRYQETQYF; j_call: TRBJ2-5; clone_size: few; v_call: TRBV11-3; d_call: TRBD2
cdr3_nt: TGTGCCAGCAGTGATGTCGTACAGCCCCAGCATTTT; cdr3_aa: CASSDVVQPQHF; j_call: TRBJ1-5; clone_size: NA; v_call: TRBV28; d_call: NA
cdr3_nt: TGCAGTGCTAGAGAGAAACTAGACGGAGTCTTC; cdr3_aa: CSAREKLDGVF; j_call: TRBJ2-1; clone_size: many; v_call: TRBV20-1; d_call: NA
cdr3_nt: TGTGCCAGCAGCTTATGGGGGCAGGGGGCTGGAGAGACCCAGTACTTC; cdr3_aa: CASSLWGQGAGETQYF; j_call: TRBJ2-5; clone_size: many; v_call: TRBV7-8; d_call: TRBD1
cdr3_nt: TGTGCCAGCAAGGGGGGGGTTGGCTACACCTTC; cdr3_aa: CASKGGVGYTF; j_call: TRBJ1-2; clone_size: few; v_call: TRBV25-1; d_call: NA
cdr3_nt: TGTGCCAGTAGTGGGCGAATACAGGAGACCCAGTACTTC; cdr3_aa: CASSGRIQETQYF; j_call: TRBJ2-5; clone_size: NA; v_call: TRBV19; d_call: NA
cdr3_nt: TGTGCCAGCAGTTCTCCGGTCAGGGTCCTTAACACTGAAGCTTTCTTT; cdr3_aa: CASSSPVRVLNTEAFF; j_call: TRBJ1-1; clone_size: many; v_call: TRBV6-2/TRBV6-3; d_call: NA
cdr3_nt: TGCGCCAGCACCTTCGGGACTACCGGACATCCGACCCAGTACTTC; cdr3_aa: CASTFGTTGHPTQYF; j_call: TRBJ2-5; clone_size: many; v_call: TRBV5-1; d_call: TRBD2
cdr3_nt: TGTGCCAGCAGTTACGCGACAGGGGTGAACACTGAAGCTTTCTTT; cdr3_aa: CASSYATGVNTEAFF; j_call: TRBJ1-1; clone_size: few; v_call: TRBV6-5; d_call: TRBD1
cdr3_nt: TGTGCCACCGGGACGGGACAGTTCTACAATGAGCAGTTCTTC; cdr3_aa: CATGTGQFYNEQFF; j_call: TRBJ2-1; clone_size: many; v_call: TRBV24-1; d_call: TRBD1
cdr3_nt: TGTGCCAGCAGCCACAGGTTGGGGGAGACCCAGTACTTC; cdr3_aa: CASSHRLGETQYF; j_call: TRBJ2-5; clone_size: NA; v_call: TRBV6-1; d_call: NA
cdr3_nt: TGTGCCTGGAGTGTACCCGGAGGGGGGACGCAGTATTTT; cdr3_aa: CAWSVPGGGTQYF; j_call: TRBJ2-3; clone_size: many; v_call: TRBV30; d_call: NA
cdr3_nt: TGTGCCAGCAGCCAAGATCTACTAAAAGAGACCCAGTACTTC; cdr3_aa: CASSQDLLKETQYF; j_call: TRBJ2-5; clone_size: few; v_call: TRBV4-2; d_call: NA
cdr3_nt: TGCGCCAGCAGCTTCCTAGCTTTCCACGAGCAGTACTTC; cdr3_aa: CASSFLAFHEQYF; j_call: TRBJ2-7; clone_size: NA; v_call: TRBV5-1; d_call: NA
cdr3_nt: TGTGCCAGCAGCGCACGGGACTCAGGGTTAACAGATACGCAGTATTTT; cdr3_aa: CASSARDSGLTDTQYF; j_call: TRBJ2-3; clone_size: few; v_call: TRBV9; d_call: NA
cdr3_nt: TGTGCCAGCAGCACTTATTACACAGATACGCAGTATTTT; cdr3_aa: CASSTYYTDTQYF; j_call: TRBJ2-3; clone_size: many; v_call: TRBV7-2; d_call: NA
cdr3_nt: TGTGCCAGCAGCTTAGTGGCTAGCGGCTCCTACAATGAGCAGTTCTTC; cdr3_aa: CASSLVASGSYNEQFF; j_call: TRBJ2-1; clone_size: many; v_call: TRBV11-2; d_call: TRBD2
cdr3_nt: TGTGCCAGCCCGGGGACAGCAACCGGGGAGCTGTTTTTT; cdr3_aa: CASPGTATGELFF; j_call: TRBJ2-2; clone_size: many; v_call: TRBV12-3/TRBV12-4; d_call: TRBD1
cdr3_nt: TGCAGTGCTAGAAAGGGATACGAGACCCAGTACTTC; cdr3_aa: CSARKGYETQYF; j_call: TRBJ2-5; clone_size: many; v_call: TRBV20-1; d_call: NA
cdr3_nt: TGTGCCTGGAGTGTCCCCGCGAGACAGACCCAAAGCGGCTACACCTTC; cdr3_aa: CAWSVPARQTQSGYTF; j_call: TRBJ1-2; clone_size: many; v_call: TRBV30; d_call: NA
cdr3_nt: TGTGCCAACAGGGGACCGAACTATGGCTACACCTTC; cdr3_aa: CANRGPNYGYTF; j_call: TRBJ1-2; clone_size: few; v_call: TRBV28; d_call: TRBD1
cdr3_nt: TGTGCCAGCAGCGTAGTTACTAGCGGGAGGGCCGATGAGCAGTTCTTC; cdr3_aa: CASSVVTSGRADEQFF; j_call: TRBJ2-1; clone_size: few; v_call: TRBV9; d_call: TRBD2
cdr3_nt: TGTGCCTGGAGTGGCCAGGGGAACACCGGGGAGCTGTTTTTT; cdr3_aa: CAWSGQGNTGELFF; j_call: TRBJ2-2; clone_size: few; v_call: TRBV30; d_call: NA
cdr3_nt: TGTGCCAGCAGCTTGCTCGACAGGGGTTACGAGCAGTACTTC; cdr3_aa: CASSLLDRGYEQYF; j_call: TRBJ2-7; clone_size: NA; v_call: TRBV7-9; d_call: TRBD1
cdr3_nt: TGTGCCAGCAGTTACTTCGGCGGGAACTTCAATGAGCAGTTCTTC; cdr3_aa: CASSYFGGNFNEQFF; j_call: TRBJ2-1; clone_size: many; v_call: TRBV6-5; d_call: NA
cdr3_nt: TGTGCCAGCCGGCTAGAGGAGACCCAGTACTTC; cdr3_aa: CASRLEETQYF; j_call: TRBJ2-5; clone_size: many; v_call: TRBV3-1; d_call: NA
cdr3_nt: TGTGCCAGCAGCTGGAGACTCAAGAGCTCCTACAATGAGCAGTTCTTC; cdr3_aa: CASSWRLKSSYNEQFF; j_call: TRBJ2-1; clone_size: many; v_call: TRBV7-2; d_call: NA
cdr3_nt: TGTGCCAGCAGCTTGCCCCTTGTAGGCGGCTACACCTTC; cdr3_aa: CASSLPLVGGYTF; j_call: TRBJ1-2; clone_size: few; v_call: TRBV5-5; d_call: NA
cdr3_nt: TGTGCCAGCAGTCCTAGGACAAACCAAGAGACCCAGTACTTC; cdr3_aa: CASSPRTNQETQYF; j_call: TRBJ2-5; clone_size: many; v_call: TRBV6-1; d_call: NA
cdr3_nt: TGTGCCAGCAGTACGCTGGCGGGGTCCTCCTACGAGCAGTACTTC; cdr3_aa: CASSTLAGSSYEQYF; j_call: TRBJ2-7; clone_size: many; v_call: TRBV28; d_call: NA
cdr3_nt: TGTGCCAGCAGTTTAGCAGGTCCCTTCTATGGCTACACCTTC; cdr3_aa: CASSLAGPFYGYTF; j_call: TRBJ1-2; clone_size: NA; v_call: TRBV28; d_call: NA
cdr3_nt: TGTGCCGCCCACGGCGCGTACACCGGGGAGCTGTTTTTT; cdr3_aa: CAAHGAYTGELFF; j_call: TRBJ2-2; clone_size: many; v_call: TRBV6-2/TRBV6-3; d_call: NA
cdr3_nt: TGTGCCAGCAGTTTTGGGGTCTCCTACGAGCAGTACTTC; cdr3_aa: CASSFGVSYEQYF; j_call: TRBJ2-7; clone_size: many; v_call: TRBV12-3/TRBV12-4; d_call: NA
cdr3_nt: TGTGCCAGCCGCCTGGTAGCGGGAGTGAATACGCAGTATTTT; cdr3_aa: CASRLVAGVNTQYF; j_call: TRBJ2-3; clone_size: many; v_call: TRBV27; d_call: TRBD2
cdr3_nt: TGCAGTGCGCCTACGGTCTTCGGGTCCTACGAGCAGTACTTC; cdr3_aa: CSAPTVFGSYEQYF; j_call: TRBJ2-7; clone_size: many; v_call: TRBV20-1; d_call: NA
cdr3_nt: TGCAGTGCTAGGGCCGTCGGGGGAAGCTCCTACGAGCAGTACTTC; cdr3_aa: CSARAVGGSSYEQYF; j_call: TRBJ2-7; clone_size: many; v_call: TRBV20-1; d_call: NA
cdr3_nt: TGTGCCATCAGTGTAGTGGGGAATCAGCCCCAGCATTTT; cdr3_aa: CAISVVGNQPQHF; j_call: TRBJ1-5; clone_size: many; v_call: TRBV10-3; d_call: NA
cdr3_nt: TGTGCCTGGAGAGTAAGCCTTTACAATGAGCAGTTCTTC; cdr3_aa: CAWRVSLYNEQFF; j_call: TRBJ2-1; clone_size: many; v_call: TRBV30; d_call: NA
cdr3_nt: TGTGCCAGCAGCTTAACCCCCTTGGGGACCAAAATACGGGACACCGGGGAGCTGTTTTTT; cdr3_aa: CASSLTPLGTKIRDTGELFF; j_call: TRBJ2-2; clone_size: NA; v_call: TRBV7-3; d_call: NA
cdr3_nt: TGCAGTGCTTCCACGGGACTAGCGGGATTCTACGAGCAGTACTTC; cdr3_aa: CSASTGLAGFYEQYF; j_call: TRBJ2-7; clone_size: many; v_call: TRBV20-1; d_call: TRBD2
cdr3_nt: TGCGCCAGCAGCTTGGTTCCGGGAGGAATCGGGGAGCTGTTTTTT; cdr3_aa: CASSLVPGGIGELFF; j_call: TRBJ2-2; clone_size: many; v_call: TRBV5-1; d_call: TRBD2
cdr3_nt: TGCGCCAGCAGCCAGGGACTAGCGGGAGGCCGTTTTAATGAGCAGTTCTTC; cdr3_aa: CASSQGLAGGRFNEQFF; j_call: TRBJ2-1; clone_size: NA; v_call: TRBV4-3; d_call: TRBD2
cdr3_nt: TGTGCCACCAGTGAAGTCGGGGCGTCCGGGGAGCTGTTTTTT; cdr3_aa: CATSEVGASGELFF; j_call: TRBJ2-2; clone_size: few; v_call: TRBV24-1; d_call: NA